This TCR beta chain is from a study of technical replicates of blood from a handful of donors. This clone turned up a few times. Between the trimmed V and J ends, which lost 5 bases and 7 bases, there was a span of 14 bases. Germline CDR1 SEHNR, CDR2 FQNEAQ (reference sequence). The CDR3 length is 13 residues. Here immunoSEQ multiplex PCR was the method, and the copy in TCRdb shows in-frame clones only, minus some. Of roughly 70,000 clones detected, around 93% appear once; the ten largest clones hold 0.25%. The sample comprised T cells isolated from PBMCs. The receptor comes from a human donor in good health. V gene TRBV7-9 combines with J gene TRBJ1-1, with unresolved D. CDR3 loop: CASSPRGPDEAFF. The DNA of the CDR3 is TGTGCCAGCAGCCCCAGAGGGCCAGATGAAGCTTTCTTT.